These 21 T cell receptor beta chains were sequenced from one sample in a study of control samples from healthy donors and cancer patients. The assay was immunoSEQ multiplex PCR, and TCRdb's table has in-frame clones only and misses some. The specimen's table records about 190,000 clones. Sequenced sample: blood. These receptors came from a woman aged 25 to 45 in good health.

The chain combines TRBV6-5 with TRBJ2-1; D uncertain. Per the germline V gene, CDR1 is MNHEY and CDR2 is SVGAGI. The CDR3 loop spans 14 amino acids. V was pared by 7 bases and J by 1 base, with 11 bases between. The CDR3 here is CASNNQLSYNEQFF. CDR3 bases: TGTGCCAGCAATAATCAGCTTTCCTACAATGAGCAGTTCTTC.

This chain uses TRBV28 with TRBJ2-4; 7 nucleotides align to TRBD1. CDR3 length: 17 amino acids. Germline CDR1 and CDR2: MDHEN and SYDVKM. V shed 7 bases, J shed 1 base, and the junction held 13 bases outside the gene matches. The CDR3 sequence: CASTPDRVLMAKNIQYF. CDR3 nucleotide sequence: TGTGCCAGCACTCCAGACAGGGTCTTGATGGCCAAAAACATTCAGTACTTC.

The chain employs TRBV5-8 and TRBJ2-5; TRBD2 agrees at 11 bases. This CDR3 has 16 residues. With 0 bases clipped from V and 2 bases from J, the junction kept 3 bases outside the gene matches. CDR1 is SGHTS and CDR2 is YDEGEE in the germline V gene. DNA of the CDR3: TGTGCCAGCAGCTTGGGACTAGCGGGGCCACAAGAGACCCAGTACTTC. This codes for CASSLGLAGPQETQYF. The full variable domain, in which reference TRBV5-8 and TRBJ2-5 provide the parts outside the CDR3, is EAGVTQSPTHLIKTRGQQATLRCSPISGHTSVYWYQQALGLGLQFLLWYDEGEERNRGNFPPRFSGRQFPNYSSELNVNALELEDSALYLCASSLGLAGPQETQYFGPGTRLLVL.

The chain employs TRBV18 and TRBJ1-2; TRBD1 matches 7 bases. V gave up 3 bases and J gave up 5 bases; unmatched junction bases: 12. Germline CDR1 is KGHSH and CDR2 is LQKENI. This CDR3 region has 16 residues. The CDR3 spells CASSPFGTDRAYGYTF. The CDR3 DNA is TGTGCCAGCTCACCTTTCGGGACAGACAGGGCTTATGGCTACACCTTC. The whole variable domain, filled in from reference TRBV18 and TRBJ1-2, reads NAGVMQNPRHLVRRRGQEARLRCSPMKGHSHVYWYRQLPEEGLKFMVYLQKENIIDESGMPKERFSAEFPKEGPSILRIQQVVRGDSAAYFCASSPFGTDRAYGYTFGSGTRLTVV.

This sequence joins TRBV15 and TRBJ2-5; 7 bases agree with TRBD1. Trimming took 0 bases from V and 3 from J; bases not matched to a gene: 4. Germline values: CDR1 LNHNV, CDR2 YYDKDF (reference sequence). The CDR3 extends over 15 amino acids. The CDR3 nucleotides are TGTGCCACCAGCAGAGATCCACAGGGGAAAGAGACCCAGTACTTC. Its protein product is CATSRDPQGKETQYF.

The rearrangement uses TRBV30 and TRBJ1-1, with 8 positions matching TRBD1. The CDR3 is made up of 13 amino acids. The V segment lost 5 bases and the J segment 5 bases; nucleotides outside the gene matches: 7. Germline CDR1 is GTSNPN and CDR2 is SVGIG (reference sequence). The CDR3 loop is CAWGTGWGTEAFF. The DNA of the CDR3 is TGTGCCTGGGGGACAGGTTGGGGGACTGAAGCTTTCTTT.

V and J are TRBV5-1 and TRBJ1-5; possible D gene TRBD1, 6 bases. Deletions cut 1 base from V and 0 bases from J, with 14 bases between. This CDR3 region has 17 residues. CDR1 is SGHRS and CDR2 is YFSETQ in the germline V gene. DNA of the CDR3: TGCGCCAGCAGCTTGACAGACGGACAGAATAGCAATCAGCCCCAGCATTTT. Translated: CASSLTDGQNSNQPQHF.

The chain carries TRBV3-1 (or the pseudogene TRBV3-2) and TRBJ2-1; 15 bases are a match to TRBD2. CDR3 length: 16 amino acids. J was trimmed by 5 bases and V by 3 bases; bases with no gene match: 2. Germline V gives CDR1 LGHDT, CDR2 YNNKEL (reference sequence). The CDR3 here is CASSQGLAGGHNEQFF. The DNA for the CDR3 is TGTGCCAGCAGCCAGGGACTAGCGGGGGGTCACAATGAGCAGTTCTTC.

The chain uses TRBV5-1 and TRBJ2-6; 7 bases are shared with TRBD2. Germline V gene lookup returns CDR1 SGHRS and CDR2 YFSETQ. The CDR3 covers 16 residues. J gave up 0 bases and V 7 bases, and 7 bases lay outside the gene matches. The CDR3 loop reads CASSPGRASGANVLTF. The CDR3 region has the DNA TGCGCCAGCTCCCCGGGGAGGGCCTCTGGGGCCAACGTCCTGACTTTC.

The V call is TRBV27, the J call TRBJ1-6, with D unclear. This CDR3 region has 16 residues. The V and J ends lost 5 bases and 7 bases respectively, with 18 bases between them. CDR1 and CDR2 (germline): MNHEY, SMNVEV (reference sequence). CDR3 loop: CASSLRSGRRNSPLHF. The CDR3 DNA follows: TGTGCCAGCAGTCTAAGATCTGGGCGGCGGAATTCACCCCTCCACTTT.

This chain joins TRBV4-3 and TRBJ1-2; the match to TRBD1 covers 7 bases. V dropped 0 bases and J dropped 11; count of bases not matched to a gene: 6. CDR3 length: 13 residues. The germline V gene has CDR1 LGHNA and CDR2 YSLEER. CDR3 sequence (DNA): TGCGCCAGCAGCCAAGAAGTCAGGGGGTGGTACACCTTC. As protein: CASSQEVRGWYTF.

The chain employs TRBV7-2 and TRBJ2-7; 9 bases align to TRBD1. This CDR3 contains 14 residues. The germline gives CDR1 SGHTA, CDR2 FQGNSA. V lost 5 bases, J lost 2 bases, and 4 bases stayed unmatched. CDR3 region: CASSPGTGTYEQYF. The CDR3 nucleotides are TGTGCCAGCAGCCCCGGGACAGGGACCTACGAGCAGTACTTC.

The CDR3 loop is CASSLRQGEGANYGYTF. DNA of the CDR3: TGTGCCAGCAGTTTAAGGCAGGGGGAGGGAGCTAACTATGGCTACACCTTC. The V and J genes are TRBV28 and TRBJ1-2; the match to TRBD1 covers 7 bases. CDR3 length equals 17 residues. CDR1 is MDHEN and CDR2 is SYDVKM in the germline V gene. After removal of 2 bases from V and 0 bases from J, the junction contained 9 bases not matched to a gene.

The chain combines TRBV27 with TRBJ1-1, with D perhaps matching TRBD1 (5 bases). Germline V gene sequence: CDR1 MNHEY, CDR2 SMNVEV (reference sequence). Trimming pared 5 bases from V and 4 bases from J, leaving 14 bases between. The CDR3 sequence is 14 residues long. The CDR3 reads CASSHAGGGTEAFF. The CDR3 coding sequence is TGTGCCAGCAGTCATGCGGGCGGGGGCACTGAAGCTTTCTTT.

V gene TRBV29-1 combines with J gene TRBJ2-3, with TRBD2 matching 12 bases. The CDR3 has 15 residues. Germline V gene lookup returns CDR1 SQVTM and CDR2 ANQGSEA. V was clipped by 0 bases and J by 4 bases; unmatched bases: 2. The CDR3 loop is CSVEDLAGGPDTQYF. The CDR3 DNA sequence: TGCAGCGTTGAAGACCTAGCGGGAGGGCCAGATACGCAGTATTTT.

The chain couples TRBV27 to TRBJ2-7; D is perhaps TRBD1 (6 bases). V lost 5 bases and J 1 base, leaving 15 bases between the germline ends. Germline V gene lookup returns CDR1 MNHEY and CDR2 SMNVEV (reference sequence). The CDR3 extends over 15 amino acids. CDR3: CASSPEGTGSYEQYF. As DNA, the CDR3 is TGTGCCAGCAGTCCTGAGGGCACAGGGTCCTACGAGCAGTACTTC.

V usage is TRBV7-9 and J usage is TRBJ2-3, with D unclear. The CDR3 length is 14 residues. Trimming removed 6 bases from V and 0 bases from J, with 10 bases in between. CDR1 is SEHNR and CDR2 is FQNEAQ in the germline V gene (reference sequence). CDR3 sequence reads: CASRNRDSTDTQYF. In nucleotides, the CDR3 is TGTGCCAGCAGAAACCGCGACAGCACAGATACGCAGTATTTT.

Details on this clone: This specimen includes other DNA sequences encoding the same CDR3. The rearrangement links TRBV12-3 or TRBV12-4 to TRBJ2-7; TRBD1 matches 9 bases. The ends lost 6 bases at V and 6 bases at J; junction bases unmatched: 6. This CDR3 has 13 amino acids. CDR3 DNA: TGTGCCAGCAGCCCTACAGGGGGCCGCGAGCAGTACTTC. This translates into CASSPTGGREQYF.

V is TRBV27 and J is TRBJ2-7; D call uncertain. The CDR3 covers 16 residues. V was clipped by 2 bases and J by 2 bases, with 16 bases between them. Germline V gives CDR1 MNHEY, CDR2 SMNVEV (reference sequence). In DNA form, the CDR3 reads TGTGCCAGCAGTTTAGCCCGACCGTACAGTCCCTACGAGCAGTACTTC. Protein: CASSLARPYSPYEQYF.

This sequence joins TRBV7-9 and TRBJ1-3, with unresolved D. Germline V gives CDR1 SEHNR, CDR2 FQNEAQ (reference sequence). This CDR3 has 18 residues. V lost 5 bases, J lost 0 bases, and 20 bases lay in between. Here the CDR3 DNA reads TGTGCCAGCAGCCAGAGGTTTTATGTCGAAACCTCTGGAAACACCATATATTTT. It is translated as CASSQRFYVETSGNTIYF.

V is TRBV20-1 and J is TRBJ1-4; unclear D gene. The germline CDR1 and CDR2 sequences are DFQATT and SNEGSKA (reference sequence). Trimming removed 3 bases at V and 12 bases at J, with 11 bases between. This CDR3 is 11 amino acids long. This CDR3 reads CSASIRRELFF. CDR3 DNA sequence: TGCAGTGCTAGCATCAGAAGGGAACTGTTTTTT.